These T cell receptor beta chains were read from a single sample in a study of shared clonotypes between healthy human individuals. Assay used: immunoSEQ multiplex PCR; TCRdb lists only in-frame clones, some missing. The sample includes about 2.4 million clones, 90% to 95% of them seen just once. Sequenced sample: naive CD4+ T cells from PBMCs. The receptors originated from a man aged 18 to 29 in good health. Some clones in this sample may be carry-over from other donors' samples. The CDR3 runs from the conserved cysteine through the conserved F or W. A D gene is named only where the DNA matches it firmly. Some rows mark clone size as missing; the rest say once, few, many or name a class of expanded clone.

V	size	D	length	J	CDR3	DNA
TRBV5-1	.	.	14	TRBJ2-1	CASSFRDPEYEQFF	TGCGCCAGCAGCTTCCGGGACCCCGAGTATGAGCAGTTCTTC
TRBV18	.	TRBD1	20	TRBJ2-1	CASSQLAGQESHSRNNEQFF	TGTGCCAGCTCTCAACTGGCGGGACAGGAGTCTCATAGCCGTAACAATGAGCAGTTCTTC
TRBV27	.	.	14	TRBJ2-7	CASMLMTGSYEQYF	TGTGCCAGCATGCTCATGACAGGATCCTACGAGCAGTACTTC
TRBV28	.	TRBD2	17	TRBJ2-1	CASSLSSGRGSYNEQFF	TGTGCCAGCAGTTTATCCAGCGGGAGGGGATCCTACAATGAGCAGTTCTTC
TRBV5-1	.	TRBD1	15	TRBJ2-3	CASSKDRADTDTQYF	TGCGCCAGCAGCAAGGACAGGGCAGACACAGATACGCAGTATTTT
TRBV28	.	TRBD1	16	TRBJ2-2	CASSAPGQGAAGELFF	TGTGCCAGCAGCGCGCCGGGACAGGGGGCGGCCGGGGAGCTGTTTTTT
TRBV5-8	.	.	12	TRBJ1-6	CASSQDLSPLHF	TGTGCCAGCAGCCAGGACCTCTCACCCCTCCACTTT
TRBV2	.	TRBD1	14	TRBJ1-1	CASRLGQGATEAFF	TGTGCCAGCAGATTGGGACAGGGGGCCACTGAAGCTTTCTTT
TRBV7-2	.	.	15	TRBJ2-1	CASSLEAPSYNEQFF	TGTGCCAGCAGCTTAGAAGCGCCATCCTACAATGAGCAGTTCTTC
TRBV27	.	.	14	TRBJ2-7	CASFIRRSSYEQYF	TGTGCCAGTTTTATAAGAAGGAGCTCCTACGAGCAGTACTTC
TRBV6-5	.	.	14	TRBJ2-7	CASSYVWNSYEQYF	TGTGCCAGCAGTTACGTGTGGAACTCCTACGAGCAGTACTTC
TRBV18	.	TRBD2	15	TRBJ2-7	CASSPPSREGGEQYF	TGTGCCAGCTCACCACCGTCTCGGGAGGGAGGCGAGCAGTACTTC
TRBV15	.	TRBD2	14	TRBJ2-3	CATSRVAGGDTQYF	TGTGCCACCAGCAGAGTAGCGGGCGGAGATACGCAGTATTTT
TRBV28	.	TRBD1	17	TRBJ1-5	CASSRTGSRKSNQPQHF	TGTGCCAGCAGTCGGACAGGGAGCCGAAAAAGCAATCAGCCCCAGCATTTT
TRBV19	.	TRBD1	14	TRBJ1-1	CASRTQGQNTEAFF	TGTGCCAGTAGGACACAGGGGCAGAACACTGAAGCTTTCTTT
TRBV5-1	.	.	16	TRBJ2-2	CASSLTAGRNTGELFF	TGCGCCAGCAGCTTGACAGCGGGCAGGAACACCGGGGAGCTGTTTTTT
TRBV27	once	.	15	TRBJ2-1	CASSLSPGLNNEQFF	TGTGCCAGCAGTTTATCGCCAGGATTAAACAATGAGCAGTTCTTC